This T cell receptor beta chain is from a study of regulatory T cells in long-lasting Graves disease. Trimming removed 5 bases at V and 4 bases at J, with 11 bases between. There are 13 residues in the CDR3. The time point: newly diagnosed GD, antithyroid drugs for less than 3 months. Generation of the TCR library employed RNA extracted from PBMCs. Arm-PCR of CDR3 regions and iRepertoire HTBI primers were used to build TCR beta libraries. TCRdb re-derived calls from the multiplex PCR reads in MiXCR, one entry per CDR3 protein. The sample consists of about 420,000 distinct CDR3 sequences, approximately 16% of them appearing once. General observations from the study: Because few samples were included, accuracy may have been lower. A greater number of public clonotypes (2,741) was shared by persistent patients than by new patients (over 900). TCR diversity was lower in persistent than newly diagnosed Graves' disease.

This clonotype has a count of ten or more. What it binds is unknown. The sample also formed part of further work on T cells in Graves' hyperthyroidism and ophthalmopathy. That paper states: Most thyroid clonotypes expanded above 0.001 were also detected in blood.

The chain uses TRBV12-3 or TRBV12-4 and TRBJ2-5; possible D gene TRBD1, 6 bases. The sequencing used peripheral blood mononuclear cells (PBMCs), collected at new diagnosis, from a patient treated with antithyroid drugs. The sequence was obtained from a young woman with Graves disease. The CDR3 loop reads CASSPGDGETQYF. DNA for the CDR3: TGTGCCAGCAGTCCAGGGGACGGAGAGACCCAGTACTTC.